The entry that follows covers one T cell receptor beta chain sequence. Measured with immunoSEQ multiplex PCR; TCRdb has only the in-frame clones, and not every one. The sample has a few hundred thousand clones, around 84% seen once. Germline V gives CDR1 SGHTA, CDR2 FQGNSA. The CDR3 consists of 15 residues. J was trimmed by 4 bases and V by 5 bases; bases with no gene match: 2. This record belongs to a study of blood T cell repertoires in COVID-19. The sequence was collected from a woman aged 40 to 55 with acute COVID-19. The specimen sequenced was PBMCs or T cells enriched from blood (not recorded which). This rearrangement joins TRBV7-2 to TRBJ2-2, with 12 nucleotides matching TRBD2. The CDR3 loop reads CASSLGLAGTGELFF. In nucleotides, the CDR3 is TGTGCCAGCAGCCTGGGACTAGCGGGCACCGGGGAGCTGTTTTTT. Together with reference TRBV7-2 and TRBJ2-2, the CDR3 gives the full variable domain: GAGVSQSPSNKVTEKGKDVELRCDPISGHTALYWYRQSLGQGLEFLIYFQGNSAPDKSGLPSDRFSAERTGGSVSTLTIQRTQQEDSAVYLCASSLGLAGTGELFFGEGSRLTVL.